This T cell receptor beta chain was sequenced in a study of PD-1 blockade in classical Hodgkin lymphoma. Study summary: Every 2 weeks, patients had 3 mg/kg nivolumab intravenously.

Specified time point: cycle 4 day 1 (C4D1), after 6 weeks of nivolumab. Every patient relapsed after autologous stem cell transplantation, and brentuximab vedotin exposure varied. Complete response, partial response or progressive disease made up the best responses. For this clone: Its target is not known.

The V gene's germline CDR1 is PRHDT and CDR2 FYEKMQ (reference sequence). After removal of 5 bases from V and 3 bases from J, the junction contained 7 bases not matched to a gene. CDR3 length: 15 residues. Sequencing was performed with immunoSEQ multiplex PCR; in TCRdb, only in-frame clones are kept and a portion is missing. The sample lists roughly 50,000 clones, 85% to 90% occurring once. General study results and limits: Some patients started nivolumab under 1 year after ASCT, and they were excluded. Researchers reported that CD4+ TCR diversity, though not CD8+, rose significantly by C4D1.

This receptor was obtained from a human donor with classical Hodgkin lymphoma. The sample was peripheral blood mononuclear cells (PBMCs), taken before the fourth cycle of nivolumab. V usage is TRBV13 and J usage is TRBJ1-5; 7 nucleotides line up with TRBD1. The CDR3 bases are TGTGCCAGCAGCACGAGGGACAGCAACAATCAGCCCCAGCATTTT. This gives the protein CASSTRDSNNQPQHF. Complete variable domain (other parts from reference TRBV13 and TRBJ1-5): AAGVIQSPRHLIKEKRETATLKCYPIPRHDTVYWYQQGPGQDPQFLISFYEKMQSDKGSIPDRFSAQQFSDYHSELNMSSLELGDSALYFCASSTRDSNNQPQHFGDGTRLSIL.